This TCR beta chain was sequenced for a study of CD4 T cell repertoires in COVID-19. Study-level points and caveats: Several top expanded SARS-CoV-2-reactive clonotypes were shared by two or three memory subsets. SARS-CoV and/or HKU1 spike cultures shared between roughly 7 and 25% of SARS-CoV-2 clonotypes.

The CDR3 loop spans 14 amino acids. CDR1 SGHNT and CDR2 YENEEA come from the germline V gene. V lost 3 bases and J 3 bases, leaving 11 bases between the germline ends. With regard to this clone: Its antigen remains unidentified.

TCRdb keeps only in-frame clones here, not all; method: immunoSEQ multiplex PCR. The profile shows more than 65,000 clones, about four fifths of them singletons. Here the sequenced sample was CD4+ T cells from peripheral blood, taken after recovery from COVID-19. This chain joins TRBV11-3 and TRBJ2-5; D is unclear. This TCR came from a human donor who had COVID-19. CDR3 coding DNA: TGTGCCAGCAGCTTGGGTTCCGGCGAAGAGACCCAGTACTTC. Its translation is CASSLGSGEETQYF.